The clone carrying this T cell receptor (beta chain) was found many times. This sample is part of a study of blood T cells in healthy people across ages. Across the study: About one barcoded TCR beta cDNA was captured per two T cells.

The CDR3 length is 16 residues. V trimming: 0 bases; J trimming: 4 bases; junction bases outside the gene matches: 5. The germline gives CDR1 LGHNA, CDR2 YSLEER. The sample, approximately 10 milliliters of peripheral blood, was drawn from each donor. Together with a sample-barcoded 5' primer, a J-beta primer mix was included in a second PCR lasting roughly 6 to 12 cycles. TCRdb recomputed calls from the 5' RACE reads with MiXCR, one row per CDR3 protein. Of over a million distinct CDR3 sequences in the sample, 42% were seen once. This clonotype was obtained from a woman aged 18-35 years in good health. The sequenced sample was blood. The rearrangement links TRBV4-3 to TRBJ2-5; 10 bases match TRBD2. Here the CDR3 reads CASSQDGVAGGETQYF. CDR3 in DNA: TGCGCCAGCAGCCAAGACGGGGTAGCGGGGGGAGAGACCCAGTACTTC.